These 4 T cell receptor beta chains share one sample of origin, sequenced in a study of T cell responses to AZD1222 COVID-19 vaccine. Some clones are missing from TCRdb's copy, which holds only in-frame ones; the method was immunoSEQ multiplex PCR. The data hold roughly 100,000 clones, with 70% to 90% observed a single time. The sequenced sample was peripheral blood, obtained on day 0 of AZD1222 vaccination. These receptors all come from an adult in good health.

The chain joins TRBV15 to TRBJ1-4; perhaps TRBD1 as D (6 bases). Trimming removed 3 bases from V and 7 bases from J, with 12 bases in between. Germline V gives CDR1 LNHNV, CDR2 YYDKDF (reference sequence). This CDR3 spans 14 amino acids. The CDR3 sequence is CATSSGGRGEKLFF. CDR3 in DNA: TGTGCCACCAGCAGCGGGGGCAGGGGTGAAAAACTGTTTTTT.

The chain carries TRBV6-5 and TRBJ2-7; D unclear. V was shortened by 6 bases and J by 3 bases, with 15 bases between the two germline ends. CDR3 length equals 14 residues. Germline values: CDR1 MNHEY, CDR2 SVGAGI. CDR3 sequence: CASREDMSDYEQYF. In DNA, the CDR3 is TGTGCCAGCAGAGAGGATATGTCCGACTACGAGCAGTACTTC.

This sequence joins TRBV7-2 and TRBJ1-4; 8 bases are shared with TRBD1. After removal of 5 bases from V and 3 bases from J, the junction contained 2 bases not matched to a gene. Germline values: CDR1 SGHTA, CDR2 FQGNSA. The CDR3 loop spans 14 amino acids. CDR3 protein: CASSRTGSNEKLFF. Written as DNA, the CDR3 is TGTGCCAGCAGCCGGACAGGGTCTAATGAAAAACTGTTTTTT.

The genes are TRBV19 and TRBJ1-5; TRBD1 matches at 8 bases. The junction had 4 bases not matched to a gene; V was cut back by 4 bases and J by 2 bases. Germline V gene data show CDR1 as LNHDA and CDR2 as SQIVND (reference sequence). The CDR3 is 15 amino acids. The CDR3 DNA is TGTGCCAGTAGTACACCGGGACAGGGCAATCAGCCCCAGCATTTT. Protein product: CASSTPGQGNQPQHF.